Sequencing of this TCR beta chain was carried out in a study of HIV-infected patients and healthy controls. No cell fractionation was done, so the repertoire covers all unsorted peripheral blood T cells. This clonotype was recorded at least ten times. What it recognizes is unknown. Germline CDR1 reads SGHVS; CDR2 reads FNYEAQ. The CDR3 spans 16 residues. V lost 2 bases to trimming and J lost 0 bases, with 10 bases between them. Whole-study findings and limits: In healthy controls, MAIT alpha CDR3s were common; in HIV+ repertoires, severely depleted.

Reverse transcription used around 500 ng RNA and constant-region primers for alpha and beta. Using multiplexing indices, alpha and beta chain libraries were generated apart by chain-specific third strand synthesis. A 12-nucleotide barcode per molecule came from two concatenated random hexamers added pre-amplification. TCRdb re-called the 5' RACE reads with MiXCR, one entry per CDR3 protein. The repertoire includes 9,500 or so distinct CDR3 sequences, 5.2% of them detected once, and 14% to 15% sits in the top ten. The J gene is TRBJ2-2, the V gene TRBV7-6; D possibly corresponds to TRBD2 (5 bases). The sequences come from blood, collected before antiretroviral therapy. The clonotype originates from an adult with HIV infection. The chain's CDR3 is CASSLLGEPNTGELFF. The CDR3 coding sequence is TGTGCCAGCAGCTTACTCGGGGAGCCGAACACCGGGGAGCTGTTTTTT.